The clone carrying this TCR beta chain has a handful of counts. Its matching antigen is unknown. This specimen comes from a study of Ad26.COV2.S vaccination and SARS-CoV-2 variants. In the study overall: Once or twice, 56 days apart, Ad26.COV2.S was delivered intramuscularly.

General study results and limits: Assessments of TCR breadth and depth may have underestimated the total T cell responses. Reports say spike-specific CD8+ and CD4+ T cell responses covered substantial breadth after vaccination.

Repertoires were generated with immunoSEQ multiplex PCR, while TCRdb's copy carries only in-frame clones and drops some. Here the sample spans about 680,000 clones, more than 70% being singletons. J was trimmed by 7 bases and V by 1 base; bases with no gene match: 8. The V gene's germline CDR1 is SGHTS and CDR2 YDEGEE. CDR3 size: 16 residues. As for treatment: some 20 received Ad26.COV2.S at low or high dose, single or two shots; roughly five received placebo; per-sample allocation not given. All samples were drawn on day 63, counting from the first vaccine or placebo injection. An adult of 18-55 years in Boston served as donor.

The J gene is TRBJ1-6, the V gene TRBV5-8; 7 bases match TRBD1. The sequenced sample was peripheral blood, obtained in a trial of Ad26.COV2.S vaccine versus placebo. This receptor was identified in a person aged 18-65 years who received the Ad26.COV2.S COVID-19 vaccine or a placebo. CDR3 bases: TGTGCCAGCAGCTTGCTCACAGGGGCAAGGAATTCACCCCTCCACTTT. It yields the protein CASSLLTGARNSPLHF.